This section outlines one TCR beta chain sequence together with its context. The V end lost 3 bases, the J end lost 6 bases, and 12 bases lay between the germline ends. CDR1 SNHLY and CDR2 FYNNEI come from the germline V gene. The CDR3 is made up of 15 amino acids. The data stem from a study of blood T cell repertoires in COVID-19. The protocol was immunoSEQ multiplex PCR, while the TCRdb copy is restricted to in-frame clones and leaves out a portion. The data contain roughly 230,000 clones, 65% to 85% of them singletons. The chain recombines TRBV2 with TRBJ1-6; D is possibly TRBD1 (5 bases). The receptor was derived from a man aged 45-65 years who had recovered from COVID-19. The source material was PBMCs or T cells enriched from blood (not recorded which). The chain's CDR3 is CASSELVQGNSPLHF. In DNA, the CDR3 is TGTGCCAGCAGTGAGTTGGTTCAGGGTAATTCACCCCTCCACTTT.